This T cell receptor (beta chain) was obtained from a study of Graves' ophthalmopathy and Graves' hyperthyroidism. Findings and caveats of the study: In predicting ophthalmopathy progression, the model reached around 65% sensitivity and 72.22% specificity.

The sequenced template was RNA, covering the TCR beta CDR3 region. The authors performed first-round RT-PCR with HTBI primers and then a second-round multiplex PCR. In TCRdb, the multiplex PCR reads were re-called with MiXCR into one record per CDR3 protein. The sample yields 350,000 or so distinct CDR3 sequences, roughly a sixth seen once. Thyroid ultrasound, orbital computed tomography, TRAb, serum thyroxine and clinical symptoms formed the basis of diagnosis. The PBMCs were taken from about 9.7 ml of fresh peripheral blood. V trimming: 6 bases; J trimming: 7 bases; junction bases outside the gene matches: 9. CDR1 is SGHTA, CDR2 FQGNSA, per germline. The length of the CDR3 is 15 residues. Concerning this clonotype: Its cognate antigen is unknown.

The receptor's source is an adult man with Graves' ophthalmopathy. The genes are TRBV7-2 and TRBJ2-1, with 10 nucleotides matching TRBD1. Specimen: peripheral blood. CDR3 amino acids: CASSLRGTGVNEQFF. CDR3 nucleotide sequence: TGTGCCAGCAGTTTGCGTGGGACAGGGGTTAATGAGCAGTTCTTC.